The TCR beta chain under discussion was sequenced for a study of identical twins. The CDR3 is 14 amino acids. V dropped 7 bases and J dropped 1; count of bases not matched to a gene: 6. Germline CDR1 SQVTM, CDR2 ANQGSEA. A universal primer site was created by template switching, with the cDNA bearing unique molecular identifiers. MiXCR, applied by TCRdb to the 5' RACE reads, yields one record per CDR3 protein. The table has fewer than 550,000 distinct CDR3 sequences, roughly an eighth seen once. This clonotype occurred many times. Its matching antigen is unknown. The study's findings and limits: Fewer insertions characterized abundant cord blood beta clonotypes, whereas memory repertoires showed none.

A further study also used this sample, focusing on yellow fever vaccine responses in identical twins. That paper notes: Among the twins, the vaccine T cell response reportedly seemed partly convergent and partly personalized.

Sequencing input: CD4+ T cells sorted from blood. The source of this sequence is a woman between 18 and 29 years old in good health. The chain is built from TRBV29-1 and TRBJ2-7, with TRBD2 matching over 11 bases. CDR3 protein: CSARGTSGSYEQYF. The CDR3 bases are TGCAGCGCAAGAGGGACTAGCGGATCCTACGAGCAGTACTTC.